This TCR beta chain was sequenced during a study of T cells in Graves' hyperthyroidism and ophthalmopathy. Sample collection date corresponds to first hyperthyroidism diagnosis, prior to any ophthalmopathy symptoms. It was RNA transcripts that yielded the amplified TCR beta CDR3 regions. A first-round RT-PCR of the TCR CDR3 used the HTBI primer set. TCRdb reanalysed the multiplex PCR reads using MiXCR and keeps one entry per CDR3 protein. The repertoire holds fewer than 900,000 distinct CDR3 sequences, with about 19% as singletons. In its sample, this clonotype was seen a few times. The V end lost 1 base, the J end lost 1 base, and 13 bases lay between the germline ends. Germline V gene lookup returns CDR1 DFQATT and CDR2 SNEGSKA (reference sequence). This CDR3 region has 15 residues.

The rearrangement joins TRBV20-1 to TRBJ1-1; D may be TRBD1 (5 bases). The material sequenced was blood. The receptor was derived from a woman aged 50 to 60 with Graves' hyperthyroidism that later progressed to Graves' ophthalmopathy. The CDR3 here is CSARVSGGKNTEAFF. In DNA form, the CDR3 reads TGCAGTGCTAGAGTCTCGGGGGGGAAGAACACTGAAGCTTTCTTT.